Described below is a single TCR beta chain sequence and its context. Its antigen is as yet unknown. The sample originates from a study of OX40 agonist ivuxolimab in advanced cancers. Study at large: The study gave patients intravenous ivuxolimab at 0.01 to 10 mg/kg every 2 weeks. Study-wide results and limits: Among the nonresponders, some also had low normalized T-cell clonal expansion.

This CDR3 is 15 amino acids long. Germline V gene lookup returns CDR1 SGHTA and CDR2 FQGNSA. The V gene lost 1 base and the J gene lost 5 bases, with 14 bases spanning the gap. The protocol was immunoSEQ multiplex PCR, while the TCRdb copy is restricted to in-frame clones and leaves out a portion. This table has roughly 36,000 clones, more than 70% appearing once. The input for sequencing was CD4+ or CD8+ T cells sorted from blood, taken in a trial of the OX40 agonist ivuxolimab. The TCR sequence derives from an adult with an advanced solid tumor such as melanoma, head and neck, liver or kidney cancer. The chain couples TRBV7-2 to TRBJ1-2; D unclear. CDR3 region: CASSLVLGNVYGYTF. CDR3 nucleotides: TGTGCCAGCAGCTTAGTGTTAGGCAACGTTTATGGCTACACCTTC.